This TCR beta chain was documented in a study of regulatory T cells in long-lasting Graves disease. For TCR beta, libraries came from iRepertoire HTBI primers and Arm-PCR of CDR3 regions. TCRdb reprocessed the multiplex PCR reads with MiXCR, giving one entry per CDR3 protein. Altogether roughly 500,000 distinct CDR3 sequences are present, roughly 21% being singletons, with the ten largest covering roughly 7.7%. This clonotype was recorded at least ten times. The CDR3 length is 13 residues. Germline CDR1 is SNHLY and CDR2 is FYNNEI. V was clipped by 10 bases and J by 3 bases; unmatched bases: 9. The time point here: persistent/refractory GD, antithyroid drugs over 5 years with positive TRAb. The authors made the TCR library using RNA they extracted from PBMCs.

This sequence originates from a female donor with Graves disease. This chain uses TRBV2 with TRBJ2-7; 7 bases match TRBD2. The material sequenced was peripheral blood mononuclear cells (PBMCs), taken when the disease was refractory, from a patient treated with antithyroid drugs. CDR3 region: CANAGVNYYEQYF. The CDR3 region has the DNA TGTGCCAACGCGGGGGTAAACTACTACGAGCAGTACTTC.